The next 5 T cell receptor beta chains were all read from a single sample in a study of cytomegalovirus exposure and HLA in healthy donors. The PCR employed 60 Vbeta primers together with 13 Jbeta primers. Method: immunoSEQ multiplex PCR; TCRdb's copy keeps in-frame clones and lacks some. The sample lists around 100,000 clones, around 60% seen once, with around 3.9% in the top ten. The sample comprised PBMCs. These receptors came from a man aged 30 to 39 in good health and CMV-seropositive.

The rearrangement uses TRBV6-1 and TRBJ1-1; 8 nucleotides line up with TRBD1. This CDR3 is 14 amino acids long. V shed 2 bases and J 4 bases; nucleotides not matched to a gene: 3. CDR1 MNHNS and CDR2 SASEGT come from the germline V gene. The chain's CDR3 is CASSEQGAVTEAFF. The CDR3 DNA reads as TGTGCCAGCAGTGAACAGGGGGCCGTCACTGAAGCTTTCTTT.

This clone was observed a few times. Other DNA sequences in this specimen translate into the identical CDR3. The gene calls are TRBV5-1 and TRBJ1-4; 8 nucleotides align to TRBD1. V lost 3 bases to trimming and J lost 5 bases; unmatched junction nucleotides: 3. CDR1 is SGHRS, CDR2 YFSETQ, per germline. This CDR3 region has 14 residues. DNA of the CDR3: TGCGCCAGCAGCTCCCGGACAGGGAATGAAAAACTGTTTTTT. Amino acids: CASSSRTGNEKLFF. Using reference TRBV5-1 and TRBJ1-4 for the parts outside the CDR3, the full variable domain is KAGVTQTPRYLIKTRGQQVTLSCSPISGHRSVSWYQQTPGQGLQFLFEYFSETQRNKGNFPGRFSGRQFSNSRSEMNVSTLELGDSALYLCASSSRTGNEKLFFGSGTQLSVL.

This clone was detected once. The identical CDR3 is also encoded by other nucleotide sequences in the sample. The CDR3 sequence is CASSLESGTEAFF. The CDR3, as DNA: TGTGCCAGCAGCTTAGAGAGCGGAACTGAAGCTTTCTTT. The chain uses TRBV7-9 and TRBJ1-1; D gene uncertain. V lost 1 base to trimming and J lost 5 bases, with 8 bases between them. CDR3 size: 13 residues. The germline V gene has CDR1 SEHNR and CDR2 FQNEAQ (reference sequence).

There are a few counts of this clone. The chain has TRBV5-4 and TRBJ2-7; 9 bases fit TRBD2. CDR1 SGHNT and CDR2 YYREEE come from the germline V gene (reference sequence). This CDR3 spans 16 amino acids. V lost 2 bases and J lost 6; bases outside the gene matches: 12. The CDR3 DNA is TGTGCCAGCAGCTTTTCGGCGGGGGGGCTAAATGCCGAGCAGTACTTC. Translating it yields CASSFSAGGLNAEQYF.

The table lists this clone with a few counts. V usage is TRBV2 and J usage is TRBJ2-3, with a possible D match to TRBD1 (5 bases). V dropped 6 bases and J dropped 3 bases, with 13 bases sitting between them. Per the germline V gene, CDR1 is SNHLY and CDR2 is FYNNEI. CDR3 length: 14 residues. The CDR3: CASSWTLPTDTQYF. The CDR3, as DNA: TGTGCCAGCAGCTGGACACTACCGACAGATACGCAGTATTTT. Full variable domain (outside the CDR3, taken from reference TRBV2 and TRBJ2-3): EPEVTQTPSHQVTQMGQEVILRCVPISNHLYFYWYRQILGQKVEFLVSFYNNEISEKSEIFDDQFSVERPDGSNFTLKIRSTKLEDSAMYFCASSWTLPTDTQYFGPGTRLTVL.